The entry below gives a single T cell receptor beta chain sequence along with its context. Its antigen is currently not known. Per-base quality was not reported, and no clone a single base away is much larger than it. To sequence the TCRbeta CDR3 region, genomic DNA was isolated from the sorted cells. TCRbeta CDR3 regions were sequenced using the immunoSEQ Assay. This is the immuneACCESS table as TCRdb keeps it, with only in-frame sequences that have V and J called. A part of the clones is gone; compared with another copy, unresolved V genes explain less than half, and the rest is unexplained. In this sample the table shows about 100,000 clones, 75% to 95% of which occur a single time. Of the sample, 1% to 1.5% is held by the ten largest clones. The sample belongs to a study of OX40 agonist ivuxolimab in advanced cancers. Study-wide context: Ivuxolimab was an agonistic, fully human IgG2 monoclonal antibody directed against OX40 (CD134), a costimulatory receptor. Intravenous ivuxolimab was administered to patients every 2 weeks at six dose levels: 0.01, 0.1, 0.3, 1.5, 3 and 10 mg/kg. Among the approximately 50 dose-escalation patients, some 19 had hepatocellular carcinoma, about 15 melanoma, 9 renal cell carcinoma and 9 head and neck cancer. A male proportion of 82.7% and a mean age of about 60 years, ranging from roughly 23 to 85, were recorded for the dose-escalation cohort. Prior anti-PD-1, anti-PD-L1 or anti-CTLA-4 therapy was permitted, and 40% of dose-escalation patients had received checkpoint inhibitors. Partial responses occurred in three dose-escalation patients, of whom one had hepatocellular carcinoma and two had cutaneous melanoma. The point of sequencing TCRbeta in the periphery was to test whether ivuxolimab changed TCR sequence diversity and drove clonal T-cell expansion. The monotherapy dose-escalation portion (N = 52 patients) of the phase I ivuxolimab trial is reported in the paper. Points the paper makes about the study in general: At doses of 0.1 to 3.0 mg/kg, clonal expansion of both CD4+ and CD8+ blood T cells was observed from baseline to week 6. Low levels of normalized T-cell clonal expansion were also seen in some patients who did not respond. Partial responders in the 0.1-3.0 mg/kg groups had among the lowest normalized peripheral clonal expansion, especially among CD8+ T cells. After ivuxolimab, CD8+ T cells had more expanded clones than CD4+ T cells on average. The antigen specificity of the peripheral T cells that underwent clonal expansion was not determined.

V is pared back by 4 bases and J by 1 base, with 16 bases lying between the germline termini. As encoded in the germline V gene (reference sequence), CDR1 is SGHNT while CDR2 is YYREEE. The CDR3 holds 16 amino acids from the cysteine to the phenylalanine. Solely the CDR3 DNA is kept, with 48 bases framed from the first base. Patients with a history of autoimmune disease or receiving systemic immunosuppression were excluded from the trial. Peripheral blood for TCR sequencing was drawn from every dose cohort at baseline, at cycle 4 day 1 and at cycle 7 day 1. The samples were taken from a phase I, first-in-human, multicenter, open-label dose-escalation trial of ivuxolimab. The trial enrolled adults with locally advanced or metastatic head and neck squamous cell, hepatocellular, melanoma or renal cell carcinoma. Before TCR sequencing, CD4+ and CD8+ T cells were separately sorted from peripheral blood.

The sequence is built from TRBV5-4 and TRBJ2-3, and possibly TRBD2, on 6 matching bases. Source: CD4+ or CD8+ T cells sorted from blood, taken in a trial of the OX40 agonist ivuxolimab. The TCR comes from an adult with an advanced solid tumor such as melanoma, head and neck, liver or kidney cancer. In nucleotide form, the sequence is TGTGCCAGCAGCCCAAGACTAGTTCAGGGCACAGATACGCAGTATTTT. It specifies CASSPRLVQGTDTQYF.